The clone carrying this TCR beta chain was found a few times. What it binds is not known. This record belongs to a study of T cells in Graves' hyperthyroidism and ophthalmopathy. Stable Graves' hyperthyroidism meant no ophthalmopathy progression within 18 months. Among the patients, aged 18 to 65, hyperthyroidism was newly diagnosed and had lasted under 2 months. Study results and caveats: Ophthalmopathy was model-predicted a median roughly 6.2 months pre-onset.

Amplification yielded TCR beta CDR3 regions, with RNA transcripts as the source. HTBI primers drove first-round RT-PCR of the TCR CDR3. MiXCR, applied by TCRdb to the multiplex PCR reads, yields one record per CDR3 protein. The data contain hundreds of thousands of distinct CDR3 sequences, approximately 15% of them singletons. The TCR originated in a woman between 18 and 29 years old with Graves' hyperthyroidism. Sequencing was done on a sample of blood.

The CDR3 here is CASSLQSGFSSGEQFF. CDR3 nucleotide sequence: TGTGCCAGCAGCTTACAAAGCGGGTTCTCCTCAGGTGAGCAGTTCTTC. This chain joins TRBV7-8 and TRBJ2-1; tentative D call: TRBD2 (6 bases). Germline V gene lookup returns CDR1 SGHVS and CDR2 FQNEAQ. There are 16 residues in the CDR3. V gave up 2 bases and J gave up 9 bases, with 20 bases separating them.